This T cell receptor beta chain was sequenced for a study of cytomegalovirus exposure and HLA in healthy donors (TCRdb year 2017). In terms of the full investigation: An earlier analysis of more than 550 of the donors reported over 250 Gb of sequence data and 117 million unique TCR beta sequences obtained from 180 million or so T cells. About 280 gigabases of sequencing data and around 85 million unique TCR sequences made up an early release that covered about 640 HLA-typed donors. Of the roughly 400 genotyped donors, 81% fell in the genetic ancestry cluster associated with self-reported Caucasian donors. The study aimed to test whether cataloging public T cell receptors could reveal signatures of past pathogen exposure. The study profiled the T cell repertoires of some 610 subjects by immunosequencing and related them to cytomegalovirus serostatus. In addition to the first cohort of approximately 670 subjects, a separate validation cohort of approximately 130 different subjects was used. The study combined high-throughput TCR immunosequencing, statistical association of individual TCRs with disease status, and machine learning to predict cytomegalovirus infection status. In a later analysis, previously published TCR beta repertoires from about 640 donors were re-analyzed and high-resolution HLA genotyping was added so that TCR occurrence patterns could be studied. Rather than drawing on any new phenotypic data, the later analysis identified candidate immune exposures from TCR beta sequences and the way those sequences occurred across donors. An earlier analysis of some 600 of the donors applied high-throughput TCR beta sequencing to assess whether each TCR beta V gene segment acted as functional or pseudogenic. Alongside the repertoire data, information on donor age, sex, ethnicity and CMV serostatus was compiled. Genome-wide SNP genotypes for about 60% of the 666 donors were used in a later genetic analysis, which treated that subset as a discovery cohort. All discovery cohort repertoires had been generated using a single sequencing platform. Class I and class II HLA loci were covered by the typing at four-digit resolution. Typing coverage differed by locus: A, B, C, DRB1 and DQB1 were typed in roughly 620-640 donors, DQA1 in 522, DPA1 in around 610, and DPB1 in 472. A handful of DR-DQ haplotypes were handled as single units for association and clustering because linkage in the cohort was strong. Across around 400 genotyped donors of the cohort, an average of approximately 200,000 unique TCR beta nucleotide sequences per donor were sequenced, and roughly 20% of those sequences were non-productive.

V ends up 2 bases short and J 7 bases short, with an unmatched junction base count of 13. CDR1 SGDLS and CDR2 YYNGEE were looked up in the germline V gene. There are 17 amino acids in the CDR3, from cysteine to phenylalanine inclusive. The DNA shown is the 51-base CDR3, in frame from base 1. Comment on this clone: Its antigen has not been determined. Within one base of it there is no much larger clone, and no base qualities were kept.

The receptor library was made with the immunoSEQ multiplex PCR assay. A mixture of 60 forward primers for TCR Vbeta segments and 13 reverse primers for TCR Jbeta segments was used in the multiplex PCR. The CDR3 region of rearranged TCR beta genes was amplified from genomic DNA with a multiplex PCR assay. Amplified TCR beta libraries were sequenced as 87-base-pair reads on the Illumina HiSeq System. Under the source paper's analysis protocol: A later analysis counted some 74 million unique TCR beta chains across the roughly 700 repertoires, and around 9.9 million of these chains were shared by at least two donors. To remove PCR and sequencing errors, raw reads were error-corrected and collapsed into unique sequences using a nearest-neighbor algorithm that merged closely related sequences. Alignment of CDR3 sequences to IMGT reference sequences was used to assign V, D and J gene segments. Each retained sequence needed at least a six-nucleotide match to both a V gene segment and a J gene segment. Rearrangements were called productive when the CDR3 lacked stop codons and stayed in frame with V and J; all others were non-productive. CDR3 was defined by IMGT convention, running from the second conserved V-encoded cysteine to the conserved J-encoded phenylalanine. The earlier analysis of about 620 of the donors excluded sequences that lacked an unambiguous match to a single V gene segment. An earlier analysis of approximately 590 of the donors called V segments functional above 56.7% productive rearrangements and segregating when the between-donor standard deviation exceeded 5%. A statistical classification framework was built for diagnosing cytomegalovirus status from the catalog of TCR beta chain sequences. A later analysis assigned V and J genes by comparing TCR nucleotide sequences with IMGT/GENE-DB human TR gene sequences. Using the TCRdist pipeline, a later analysis assigned CDR3 sequences along with most-parsimonious VDJ recombination scenarios. In a later analysis, every TCR beta chain was defined by the combination of its CDR3 amino acid sequence and its V-gene family, and reads without a unique V-gene family were dropped. To address suspected cross-contamination and a sequencing artifact, a later analysis removed approximately 590 highly shared, low-generation-probability nucleotide sequences. In a later analysis, a clonal expansion index for each public chain was calculated from normalized within-repertoire ranks of inferred template counts. Generation probabilities in a later analysis came from a VDJ recombination model fitted to out-of-frame rearrangements, and those results were checked against IGoR. In a later analysis, TCR-TCR, TCR-HLA and TCR-CMV co-occurrence was scored with hypergeometric tests, and a repertoire-size bias correction was applied to TCR pairs. A later analysis estimated false discovery rates by permuting HLA or CMV assignments 20 times. In a later analysis, co-occurring TCRs were grouped using DBSCAN, and TCRdist sequence similarity was added for clustering within HLA-allele-positive subsets. For co-occurrence clustering, repertoires with fewer than 30,000 or more than 120,000 public chains were excluded, along with four or five repertoires with anomalous nucleotide sharing. The source is immuneACCESS, and TCRdb retained only in-frame sequences with V and J called. Part of the clones is not carried over; for the studies checked, unresolved V genes explain less than half of this, and the remainder is unexplained. That table gives V, J and clone size, and the DNA gave D and trimming. The sample profile shows approximately 100,000 clones; around 71% of them were found once. The ten largest clonotypes hold about 0.8% of the sample.

Broad study findings and their caveats: In this cohort, only TCR beta chains were sequenced, and detectable features were limited by the absence of alpha or paired-chain data. Some 16 rarely observed V segments, including chromosome 9 orphons, were excluded from the earlier analysis of a few hundred of the donors because counts were too low. According to a later genetic analysis, donors in an Asian-associated ancestry cluster had fewer N-insertions in productive TCRs than the roughly 700-donor mean. Broadly in line with IMGT annotations, most TCR beta V segments showed up in productive rearrangements about 87% or about 30% of the time in an earlier analysis of several hundred of the donors. In vitro tests confirmed that a few of the cytomegalovirus-associated TCR beta chains recognize cytomegalovirus antigens. The study gave a list of some 150 TCR beta chains associated with cytomegalovirus. Cytomegalovirus status was reported to be diagnosed by the classifier with high specificity and sensitivity in both the original and validation cohorts. Most TCR sequences were observed very rarely across donors, whereas some public TCRs were present in many individuals. According to a later analysis, TCR association rates differed among HLA loci, with DRB1 alleles showing the most associated TCRs and HLA-C alleles showing the fewest. Roughly uniform sequencing depth across donors was assumed in presence/absence analyses, although this assumption may not hold. Strong co-occurrence of HLA alleles, especially DR and DQ, made assigning TCR associations to individual alleles difficult. Because HLA typing was missing for some donors at each locus, association tests included only the typed subset. In a later analysis, some 17,000 TCR beta sequences were associated with specific HLA alleles at a false discovery rate of 0.05. Immune exposure information for the cohort was limited to CMV serostatus. A cluster of highly shared sequence variants was judged likely to be a technical artifact of the sequencing pipeline. An association between a missense DCLRE1C variant and V-gene and J-gene trimming of TCR beta chains was found in a later genetic analysis and replicated in an independent cohort. A further reported finding was that TCR beta sequences accurately predicted the HLA-A and HLA-B alleles for most subjects in the first cohort. Linkage disequilibrium might explain the correlated functional status among segregating V segments, but an unknown experimental factor could not be ruled out. A later analysis found that most CMV-associated TCR beta chains appeared HLA-restricted, with HLA associations seemingly driven largely by CMV exposure. In a later analysis, several top co-occurrence clusters were reported to appear linked to parvovirus B19, influenza, CMV and Epstein-Barr virus. A later analysis found that HLA-associated TCR beta chains were more clonally expanded and had lower generation probabilities than equally common non-associated chains. The 87-base-pair reads could not distinguish some IMGT-functional V segments, including TRBV6-2 and TRBV6-3, so those segments were excluded. It was suggested by the authors that the approach could potentially be generalized to other disease states and immunological phenotypes.

The cohort was made up of under 800 healthy bone marrow donors. All cohort members were sampled while nominally healthy, although unrecorded immune exposures were likely present. The donor tested CMV seronegative, placing the donor among the 352 seronegative members of the cohort. Every donor gave a peripheral blood sample, and the peripheral blood mononuclear cells from that sample were used for TCR beta sequencing. The Qiagen DNeasy Blood Extraction Kit was used to extract genomic DNA from the blood cell samples. Sequenced sample: PBMCs. This sequence was found in a boy between 10 and 17 years old in good health and CMV-seronegative. The sequence joins TRBV9 to TRBJ2-1; 9 junctional bases match TRBD2. CDR3 protein: CASSVRVHLAGWNEQFF. The nucleotide sequence is TGTGCCAGCAGCGTCCGGGTTCACCTAGCGGGATGGAATGAGCAGTTCTTC.